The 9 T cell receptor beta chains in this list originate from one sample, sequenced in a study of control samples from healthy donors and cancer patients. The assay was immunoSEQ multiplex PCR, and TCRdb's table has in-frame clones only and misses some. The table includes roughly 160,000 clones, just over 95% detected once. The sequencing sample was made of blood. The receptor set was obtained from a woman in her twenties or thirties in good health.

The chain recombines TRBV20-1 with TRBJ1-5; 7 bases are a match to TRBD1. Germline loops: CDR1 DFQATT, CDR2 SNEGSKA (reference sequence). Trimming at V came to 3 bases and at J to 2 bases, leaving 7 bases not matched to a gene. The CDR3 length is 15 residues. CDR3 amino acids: CSASWGRGGNQPQHF. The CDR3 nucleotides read TGCAGTGCTAGTTGGGGCAGGGGGGGCAATCAGCCCCAGCATTTT.

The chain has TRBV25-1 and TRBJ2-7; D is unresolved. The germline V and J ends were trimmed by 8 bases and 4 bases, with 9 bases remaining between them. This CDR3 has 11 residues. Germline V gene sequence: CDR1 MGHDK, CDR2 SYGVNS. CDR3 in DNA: TGTGCCAGCGAGATTGGGTACGAGCAGTACTTC. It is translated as CASEIGYEQYF.

The chain's CDR3 is CASSGQHYNEQFF. CDR3 DNA sequence: TGTGCCAGCTCCGGACAGCACTACAATGAGCAGTTCTTC. The chain combines TRBV18 with TRBJ2-1, with D maybe TRBD1 (6 bases). CDR3 size: 13 residues. V gave up 6 bases and J gave up 3 bases, with 9 bases separating them. Looked up from germline, CDR1 is KGHSH and CDR2 is LQKENI.

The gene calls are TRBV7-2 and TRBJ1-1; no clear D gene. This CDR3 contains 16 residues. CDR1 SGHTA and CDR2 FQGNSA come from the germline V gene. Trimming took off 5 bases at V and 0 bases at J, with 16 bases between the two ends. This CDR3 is CASSPRRFSMNTEAFF. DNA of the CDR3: TGTGCCAGCAGCCCGCGTCGGTTTTCCATGAACACTGAAGCTTTCTTT.

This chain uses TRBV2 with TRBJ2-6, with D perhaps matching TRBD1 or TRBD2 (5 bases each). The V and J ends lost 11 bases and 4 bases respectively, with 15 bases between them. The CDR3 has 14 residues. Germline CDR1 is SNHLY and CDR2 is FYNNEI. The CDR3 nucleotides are TGTGCCGGTACCGGGACGACCGGGGCCAACGTCCTGACTTTC. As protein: CAGTGTTGANVLTF. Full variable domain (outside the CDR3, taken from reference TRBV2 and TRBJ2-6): EPEVTQTPSHQVTQMGQEVILRCVPISNHLYFYWYRQILGQKVEFLVSFYNNEISEKSEIFDDQFSVERPDGSNFTLKIRSTKLEDSAMYFCAGTGTTGANVLTFGAGSRLTVL.

The CDR3 sequence is CASGRDIGEQYF. CDR3 DNA sequence: TGTGCCAGCGGGCGGGACATTGGCGAGCAGTACTTC. The chain couples TRBV28 to TRBJ2-7; D is tentatively TRBD1 or TRBD2 (6 bases each). Germline CDR1 and CDR2: MDHEN and SYDVKM. Trimming left V 8 bases short and J 6 bases short, with 14 bases between. The CDR3 totals 12 residues.

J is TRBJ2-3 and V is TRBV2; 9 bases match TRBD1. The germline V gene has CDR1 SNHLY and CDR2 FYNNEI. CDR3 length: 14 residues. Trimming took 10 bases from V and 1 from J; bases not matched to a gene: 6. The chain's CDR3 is CATNRGRGTDTQYF. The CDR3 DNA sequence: TGTGCCACCAACAGGGGGCGAGGCACAGATACGCAGTATTTT.

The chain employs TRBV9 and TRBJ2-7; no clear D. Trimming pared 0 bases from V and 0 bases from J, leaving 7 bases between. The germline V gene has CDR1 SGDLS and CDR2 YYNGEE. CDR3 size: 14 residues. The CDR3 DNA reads TGTGCCAGCAGCGTAGGTCCAGGCTCCTACGAGCAGTACTTC. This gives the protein CASSVGPGSYEQYF.

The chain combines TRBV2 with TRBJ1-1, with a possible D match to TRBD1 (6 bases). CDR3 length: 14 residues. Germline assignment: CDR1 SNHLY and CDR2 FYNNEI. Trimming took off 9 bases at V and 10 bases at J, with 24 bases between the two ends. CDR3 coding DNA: TGTGCCAGTCAGAGGGGGGACACTCCCTCGCTAGCTTTCTTT. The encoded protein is CASQRGDTPSLAFF.